This T cell receptor beta chain stems from a study of tumor-infiltrating lymphocytes in localized non-small cell lung cancer. Turning to the study itself: The cohort mixed smokers and never-smokers, several histologies, and some post-neoadjuvant-chemotherapy samples. Resected tumor was paired with non-adjacent uninvolved lung from the same patient.

TCRdb's table, derived via immunoSEQ multiplex PCR, lists solely in-frame clones and lacks some. The sample has roughly 12,000 clones; 66% are singletons. The study's findings and limits: Technical variation could not be separated from intratumor heterogeneity here. Tumors had more T cell infiltration than uninvolved lung, per TCRbeta sequencing and CD3 counts.

Trimming cost V 0 bases and J 4 bases, with 13 bases left between them. The CDR3 length is 15 residues. In germline, CDR1 is GTSNPN, CDR2 SVGIG (reference sequence). Turning to this clone: Its cognate antigen is unknown.

V and J are TRBV30 and TRBJ2-1; D perhaps matches TRBD1 (5 bases). The sequencing input was lung tumor tissue. The source of this sequence is a human donor with non-small cell lung cancer. The CDR3 region has the DNA TGTGCCTGGAGTGTATATTCAGGGATATACAATGAGCAGTTCTTC. Translation gives CAWSVYSGIYNEQFF.